The present T cell receptor (beta chain) was sequenced within a study of cytomegalovirus exposure and HLA in healthy donors. Study context: Caucasian-associated ancestry cluster membership applied to about 80% of several hundred genotyped donors. Whole-study results and caveats: The HLA-A and HLA-B alleles of most subjects were reportedly predicted accurately from TCR beta sequences. With further analysis later on, most CMV-associated TCR beta chains appeared HLA-restricted. Later analysis showed TCR association rates varying by HLA locus, highest for DRB1 and lowest for HLA-C.

Both 60 Vbeta primers and 13 Jbeta primers went into the PCR. Measured with immunoSEQ multiplex PCR; TCRdb has only the in-frame clones, and not every one. This table holds 200,000 to 250,000 clones, more than 60% found once. The germline V gene has CDR1 LNHDA and CDR2 SQIVND (reference sequence). The CDR3 sequence is 13 residues long. V was shortened by 8 bases and J by 2 bases, with 9 bases between the two germline ends. Remarks on this clone: Its cognate antigen is unknown.

This sequence was found in a man aged 45-65 years in good health and CMV-seronegative. This chain links TRBV19 with TRBJ2-2, with D hard to call. The sequencing sample was made of PBMCs. CDR3 loop: CASSPHNTGELFF. As DNA, the CDR3 is TGTGCCAGTTCCCCACACAACACCGGGGAGCTGTTTTTT. Based on the CDR3 plus reference TRBV19 and TRBJ2-2, the full variable domain is DGGITQSPKYLFRKEGQNVTLSCEQNLNHDAMYWYRQDPGQGLRLIYYSQIVNDFQKGDIAEGYSVSREKKESFPLTVTSAQKNPTAFYLCASSPHNTGELFFGEGSRLTVL.